The next 14 T cell receptor beta chains were all read from a single sample in a study of shared clonotypes between healthy human individuals. Method: immunoSEQ multiplex PCR; TCRdb's copy keeps in-frame clones and lacks some. The sample comprises over 150,000 clones, approximately 70% of which are singletons, and about 10% rests with the top ten. Input material: memory CD4+ T cells sorted from blood. Subset described: CD45RA-negative fraction. The receptors derive from a man aged 25 to 45 in good health.

The genes are TRBV29-1 and TRBJ2-5, with a possible D match to TRBD2 (6 bases). V was cut by 4 bases and J by 5 bases, with 11 bases left in between. This CDR3 spans 12 amino acids. Germline CDR1 and CDR2: SQVTM and ANQGSEA. DNA for the CDR3: TGCAGCGTTGGGGGGACTTTCGAGACCCAGTACTTC. Protein product: CSVGGTFETQYF.

The chain recombines TRBV19 with TRBJ2-1; D is unclear. The CDR3 loop spans 14 amino acids. V was clipped by 3 bases and J by 10 bases, with 16 bases between them. Germline V gene data show CDR1 as LNHDA and CDR2 as SQIVND (reference sequence). The CDR3 DNA reads as TGTGCCAGTAGTATCCAAGGTTTGGTACAGGAGCAGTTCTTC. Translated, it gives CASSIQGLVQEQFF.

This sequence joins TRBV15 and TRBJ1-4; D gene uncertain. The CDR3 is made up of 11 amino acids. The V end lost 3 bases, the J end lost 8 bases, and 4 bases lay between the germline ends. Germline loops: CDR1 LNHNV, CDR2 YYDKDF (reference sequence). The CDR3 here is CATSRGEKLFF. The CDR3 DNA follows: TGTGCCACCAGCAGGGGGGAAAAACTGTTTTTT.

The chain carries TRBV28 and TRBJ2-7, with TRBD2 as a possible D gene (5 bases). Trimming took 6 bases from V and 2 from J, leaving 17 bases between them. This CDR3 comprises 15 residues. From germline, CDR1 is MDHEN and CDR2 SYDVKM. CDR3 nucleotide sequence: TGTGCCAGCAGCCTGGGGAGCAATTTGGCCTACGAGCAGTACTTC. Translating it yields CASSLGSNLAYEQYF.

With respect to this clone: The same CDR3 can be traced to other DNA sequences in this sample. V is TRBV2 and J is TRBJ2-1; D might be TRBD1 (5 bases). Germline CDR1 SNHLY, CDR2 FYNNEI. With 4 bases removed from V and 6 bases from J, the gap between germline ends came to 10 bases. The CDR3 has 13 residues. In DNA form, the CDR3 reads TGTGCCAGCAGTGCGCAGGGATTCAATGAGCAGTTCTTC. Amino acid sequence: CASSAQGFNEQFF.

This clone was picked up a small number of times. This chain links TRBV15 with TRBJ1-5; D unclear. The CDR3 contains 13 residues. V was clipped by 0 bases and J by 7 bases, with 7 bases between them. Looked up from germline, CDR1 is LNHNV and CDR2 is YYDKDF (reference sequence). CDR3 nucleotide sequence: TGTGCCACCAGCAGAGAGCAAGTGCAGCCCCAGCATTTT. Its protein product is CATSREQVQPQHF.

This chain joins TRBV4-3 and TRBJ1-3, with 7 bases lining up with TRBD1. The CDR3 is 16 residues long. Unmatched junction bases numbered 10, after V lost 4 bases and J lost 4 bases. The germline gives CDR1 LGHNA, CDR2 YSLEER. Here the CDR3 reads CASSLNLRTGGNTIYF. CDR3 bases: TGCGCCAGCAGCCTCAATCTCCGGACAGGAGGAAACACCATATATTTT.

CDR3 amino acids: CAISVGTGGSGANVLTF. The CDR3 DNA follows: TGTGCCATCAGTGTTGGGACAGGGGGCTCTGGGGCCAACGTCCTGACTTTC. The genes are TRBV10-3 and TRBJ2-6; 11 nucleotides match TRBD1. The CDR3 runs 17 residues. The ends lost 4 bases at V and 0 bases at J; junction bases unmatched: 2. Germline V gene sequence: CDR1 ENHRY, CDR2 SYGVKD.

This chain links TRBV27 with TRBJ2-3; D may be TRBD1 (6 bases). Germline loops: CDR1 MNHEY, CDR2 SMNVEV (reference sequence). This CDR3 region has 15 residues. V was shortened by 3 bases and J by 1 base, with 11 bases between the two germline ends. As DNA, the CDR3 is TGTGCCAGCAGTTTTGGGGGCTCGGGCACAGATACGCAGTATTTT. Translation gives CASSFGGSGTDTQYF.

The genes are TRBV11-2 and TRBJ2-1; the D call may be TRBD1 or TRBD2 (5 bases each). Looked up from germline, CDR1 is SGHAT and CDR2 is FQNNGV. V lost 1 base and J 8 bases, leaving 15 bases between the germline ends. The CDR3 contains 15 residues. CDR3 DNA: TGTGCCAGCAGCTTAGGGCCCTGGGGGATGGATGAGCAGTTCTTC. Translating it yields CASSLGPWGMDEQFF. The variable domain in full, completed from reference TRBV11-2 and TRBJ2-1, reads EAGVAQSPRYKIIEKRQSVAFWCNPISGHATLYWYQQILGQGPKLLIQFQNNGVVDDSQLPKDRFSAERLKGVDSTLKIQPAKLEDSAVYLCASSLGPWGMDEQFFGPGTRLTVL.

This clone was observed a handful of times. This chain uses TRBV7-2 with TRBJ2-2, with unresolved D. The CDR3 is made up of 13 amino acids. V was trimmed by 4 bases and J by 8 bases, leaving 11 bases between them. CDR1 is SGHTA and CDR2 is FQGNSA in the germline V gene. This CDR3 is CASSSVFRGELFF. For the CDR3, the DNA is TGTGCCAGCAGCTCCGTCTTTAGGGGGGAGCTGTTTTTT.

The chain employs TRBV11-2 and TRBJ2-3, with D possibly TRBD1 on 6 matching bases. CDR3 length: 15 amino acids. V gave up 5 bases and J gave up 0 bases, with 12 bases separating them. Per the germline V gene, CDR1 is SGHAT and CDR2 is FQNNGV. In nucleotides, the CDR3 is TGTGCCAGCAGCACAGACAGGACTAGCACAGATACGCAGTATTTT. Translated, it gives CASSTDRTSTDTQYF.

The V and J genes are TRBV29-1 and TRBJ2-3; D unresolved. V was cut by 8 bases and J by 2 bases, with 8 bases left in between. Germline CDR1 reads SQVTM; CDR2 reads ANQGSEA. This CDR3 spans 11 amino acids. CDR3 region: CSYRHTDTQYF. In nucleotides, the CDR3 is TGCAGCTACAGACACACAGATACGCAGTATTTT.

The chain has TRBV7-2 and TRBJ2-3, with D unclear. V lost 2 bases to trimming and J lost 0 bases, with 12 bases between them. The CDR3 length is 16 residues. Germline loops: CDR1 SGHTA, CDR2 FQGNSA. CDR3 sequence reads: CASSLFLTLSTDTQYF. The CDR3 nucleotides are TGTGCCAGCAGCTTATTCTTAACTCTTAGCACAGATACGCAGTATTTT. Complete variable domain (other parts from reference TRBV7-2 and TRBJ2-3): GAGVSQSPSNKVTEKGKDVELRCDPISGHTALYWYRQSLGQGLEFLIYFQGNSAPDKSGLPSDRFSAERTGGSVSTLTIQRTQQEDSAVYLCASSLFLTLSTDTQYFGPGTRLTVL.